The clone carrying this T cell receptor (beta chain) was seen many times. Antigen unknown. Per the germline V gene, CDR1 is GTSNPN and CDR2 is SVGIG (reference sequence). Trimming at V came to 0 bases and at J to 5 bases, leaving 3 bases not matched to a gene. CDR3 length equals 13 residues. Genomic DNA, the template, was used for profiling of the TCR beta VDJ and CDR3. MiXCR was run by TCRdb on the reads, yielding one entry per CDR3 protein. The sample has some 140,000 distinct CDR3 sequences, 40% to 45% seen once. These data come from a study of CD8+CD57+ T cells in acquired aplastic anemia. Study context: DNA per sorted CD4+ or CD8+ sample ranged roughly 0.17 to 27.4 ug, averaging approximately 3.3 ug. Healthy-donor CD4+ cells averaged about 11 million reads.

Broader study findings: With respect to CD8+ Simpson's diversity, patients and controls did not differ significantly.

This TCR was sampled from a human donor in good health, serving as a control. The V call is TRBV30, the J call TRBJ1-2, with TRBD1 matching over 7 bases. Sample: sorted CD4+, CD8+, or CD8+CD57+ T cells (not recorded which) from PBMCs. The DNA of the CDR3 is TGTGCCTGGAGTGTAAGGACAGGTTATGGCTACACCTTC. Encoded protein: CAWSVRTGYGYTF. Full variable domain (outside the CDR3, taken from reference TRBV30 and TRBJ1-2): SQTIHQWPATLVQPVGSPLSLECTVEGTSNPNLYWYRQAAGRGLQLLFYSVGIGQISSEVPQNLSASRPQDRQFILSSKKLLLSDSGFYLCAWSVRTGYGYTFGSGTRLTVV.